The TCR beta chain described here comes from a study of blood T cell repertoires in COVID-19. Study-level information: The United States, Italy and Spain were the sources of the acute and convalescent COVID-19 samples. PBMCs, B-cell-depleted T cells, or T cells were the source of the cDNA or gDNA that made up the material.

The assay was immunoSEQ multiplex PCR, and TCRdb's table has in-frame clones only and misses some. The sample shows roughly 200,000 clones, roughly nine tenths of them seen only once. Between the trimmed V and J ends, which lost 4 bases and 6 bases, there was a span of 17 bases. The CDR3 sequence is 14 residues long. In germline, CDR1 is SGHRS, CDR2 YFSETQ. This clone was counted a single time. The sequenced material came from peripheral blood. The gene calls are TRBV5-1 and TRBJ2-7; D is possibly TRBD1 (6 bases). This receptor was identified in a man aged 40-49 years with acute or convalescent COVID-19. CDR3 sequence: CASSISGALIEQYF. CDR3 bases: TGCGCCAGCAGCATCTCAGGGGCCCTAATCGAGCAGTACTTC.